The 7 T cell receptor beta chains listed next were all sequenced from one sample in a study of blood T cell repertoires in COVID-19. Clones were read by immunoSEQ multiplex PCR, and TCRdb kept only the in-frame ones, dropping some. The sample holds about 170,000 clones, about 89% seen once. The specimen was peripheral blood. These receptors came from a man aged 65 to 85 with acute or convalescent COVID-19.

The chain has TRBV9 and TRBJ2-2; 16 nucleotides align to TRBD2. The CDR3 consists of 22 residues. Germline values: CDR1 SGDLS, CDR2 YYNGEE. V dropped 5 bases and J dropped 1; count of bases not matched to a gene: 17. Written as DNA, the CDR3 is TGTGCCAGCAGTCCCAGCCCTTACCCGGGACTAGCGGGGGGGCGGAACACCGGGGAGCTGTTTTTT. Protein sequence: CASSPSPYPGLAGGRNTGELFF.

The J gene is TRBJ1-2, the V gene TRBV27; tentatively, D is TRBD1 (6 bases). Per the germline V gene, CDR1 is MNHEY and CDR2 is SMNVEV (reference sequence). This CDR3 spans 13 amino acids. V shed 0 bases and J shed 12 bases, with 14 bases lying between them. The CDR3, as DNA: TGTGCCAGCAGTTTATCCCTCAGGGGACATCACACCTTC. It codes for CASSLSLRGHHTF.

The CDR3 DNA reads TGTGCCAGCAGCTCTACCGTTGGGGGCGGGAATGAGCAGTTCTTC. It specifies CASSSTVGGGNEQFF. This rearrangement joins TRBV5-4 to TRBJ2-1; TRBD1 might be the D (6 bases). V lost 3 bases and J lost 7, with 17 bases in between. Germline values: CDR1 SGHNT, CDR2 YYREEE (reference sequence). This CDR3 is 15 amino acids long.

The V and J genes are TRBV18 and TRBJ1-1, with 8 bases identical to TRBD1. The CDR3 totals 13 residues. Losses at the gene ends were 6 bases for V and 5 bases for J; bases not matched to a gene: 5. Per germline, CDR1 KGHSH and CDR2 LQKENI. CDR3 amino acids: CASSRGTGTEAFF. CDR3 DNA sequence: TGTGCCAGCTCCCGAGGGACAGGTACTGAAGCTTTCTTT.

This rearrangement joins TRBV13 to TRBJ2-7; 12 nucleotides line up with TRBD2. Losses at the gene ends were 5 bases for V and 3 bases for J; bases not matched to a gene: 11. The CDR3 totals 17 residues. CDR1 PRHDT and CDR2 FYEKMQ come from the germline V gene (reference sequence). This chain's CDR3 is CASSPPGASGGDYEQYF. The CDR3, as DNA: TGTGCCAGCAGCCCCCCAGGAGCTAGCGGGGGGGACTACGAGCAGTACTTC.

The chain employs TRBV28 and TRBJ2-7, with 10 bases that match TRBD2. The CDR3 is 16 residues long. Trimming took 2 bases from V and 3 from J; bases not matched to a gene: 7. Germline CDR1 is MDHEN and CDR2 is SYDVKM. This chain's CDR3 is CASSLGAGTSVYEQYF. For the CDR3, the DNA is TGTGCCAGCAGTTTAGGGGCCGGGACTAGCGTCTACGAGCAGTACTTC.

Remarks on this clone: Other DNA sequences in the same sample also yield this CDR3. V usage is TRBV30 and J usage is TRBJ2-3; no definite D call. CDR3 length: 13 residues. The germline gives CDR1 GTSNPN, CDR2 SVGIG (reference sequence). Deletions cut 0 bases from V and 4 bases from J, with 8 bases between. In DNA, the CDR3 is TGTGCCTGGAGTGTAAGAGAGGCAGATACGCAGTATTTT. Its protein product is CAWSVREADTQYF.